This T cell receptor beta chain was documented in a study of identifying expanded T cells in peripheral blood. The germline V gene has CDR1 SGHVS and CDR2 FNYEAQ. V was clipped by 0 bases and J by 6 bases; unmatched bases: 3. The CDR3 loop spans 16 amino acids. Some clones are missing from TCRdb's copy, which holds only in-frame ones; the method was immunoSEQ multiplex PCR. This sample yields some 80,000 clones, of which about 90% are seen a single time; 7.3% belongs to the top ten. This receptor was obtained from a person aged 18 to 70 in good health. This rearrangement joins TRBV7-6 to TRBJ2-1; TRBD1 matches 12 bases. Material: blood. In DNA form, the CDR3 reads TGTGCCAGCAGCTTAGCCCCGGGACAGGGGGCCAATGAGCAGTTCTTC. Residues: CASSLAPGQGANEQFF.